This T cell receptor beta chain comes out of a study of T-cell reconstitution after alpha-beta-depleted transplantation in children listed by TCRdb under 2016. Background on the whole study: T-cell immune reconstitution after TCRalphabeta/CD19-depleted allogeneic hematopoietic cell transplantation in children was quantitatively tracked in the study by means of TCR repertoire profiling.

This clonotype was seen at least ten times. There is no known antigen for this receptor. Nothing much larger sits one base from this clone, and base qualities are not available. Preparation of the library involved PCR. The instrument given in TCRdb is Illumina HiSeq 2500. TCR libraries were prepared with molecular barcoding, using unique molecular identifiers to normalize TCRbeta repertoire quantification. The public reads were reprocessed in TCRdb via fastp at Q25 and MiXCR, keeping in-frame beta chains. Rows with one shared CDR3 protein collapse into an entry with the most common genes and DNA. This sample gives almost 500,000 distinct CDR3 sequences in total; under 15% of them show up just once. The ten largest clones take up approximately 5.4% of the sample. CDR1 SNHLY and CDR2 FYNNEI were looked up in the germline V gene. The CDR3 has 12 amino acids, counting the end cysteine and phenylalanine. Here the CDR3 DNA is all that survives: 36 bases in frame from base 1. Trimming at the junction amounts to 5 bases on V and 4 bases on J, and the germline ends lie 9 bases apart.

The sequence was obtained from a human donor who donated a stem cell graft to a child with combined immunodeficiency. Recombination linked TRBV2 to TRBJ2-7, with the D gene uncertain. The starting material was PBMCs from the stem cell graft donor, obtained from the stem cell graft. In nucleotide form, the sequence is TGTGCCAGCAGTAAGACCGATTACGAGCAGTACTTC. Translated, it gives CASSKTDYEQYF.